This TCR beta chain was recorded in a study of T cell changes during pregnancy in multiple sclerosis. After removal of 4 bases from V and 7 bases from J, the junction contained 10 bases not matched to a gene. CDR3 length: 15 amino acids. Germline V lookup: CDR1 SGHKS, CDR2 YYEKEE (reference sequence). Generated by immunoSEQ multiplex PCR, the TCRdb table keeps only in-frame clones and is missing some. The sample lists around 23,000 clones; over 80% were seen once. The starting material was CD8+ T cells from peripheral blood mononuclear cells, obtained in the third trimester of pregnancy. This clonotype originated in a female donor with multiple sclerosis, enrolled in a pregnancy study. V gene TRBV5-5 combines with J gene TRBJ1-2, with 10 bases fitting TRBD1. For the CDR3, the DNA is TGTGCCAGCAGCATGGATCCGGGACAGGGGAGTGGCTACACCTTC. Translation gives CASSMDPGQGSGYTF.